The entry below gives a single T cell receptor beta chain sequence along with its context. The sample holds many counts of this clonotype. This clone's antigen is unknown. No qualities accompany the bases; no much larger clone lies one base away. Genomic DNA served as template for TCR beta VDJ combination and CDR3 sequence profiling. An Illumina HiSeq 2000 was used for TCR repertoire sequencing. Turning to the authors' computational methods: TRBV/TRBJ rearrangement plots, CDR3 size and DJ length profiles, and Simpson's diversity index were used to evaluate the repertoires. The immunodominant clone was defined as the most abundant DNA sequence in deep sequencing data. CDR3 amino acid sequences were checked for sharing between subjects and were compared against published repertoires and the VDJdb database. TCRdb reprocessed the public reads (quality trimming at Q25 with fastp, clone calling with MiXCR) and kept in-frame beta chains. Rows with a matching CDR3 protein are joined into one entry that keeps the most common DNA and genes. The V and J calls were not made by the authors but by TCRdb's processing. This sample is represented by 170,000 or so distinct CDR3 sequences; 45% to 55% of them were singletons. Roughly 30% of the sample is taken by the ten largest.

The patients picked for sequencing were ones in whom flow cytometry had shown an expansion of CD8+CD57+ cells. Every patient had severe acquired aplastic anemia, diagnosed using the International Study of Aplastic Anemia and Agranulocytosis and Camitta criteria. No patient had received any therapy when blood was sampled. The study deep-sequenced TCR repertoires of sorted CD4+ and CD8+ blood T cells from severe aplastic anemia patients and healthy subjects. Patients were enrolled under clinicaltrials.gov protocols 00001620, 01623167, 00001397, 00071045, 00081523 and 00961064 in the USA. Ficoll-Paque density gradient centrifugation was used to isolate peripheral blood mononuclear cells. Before DNA was extracted, CD4+ and CD8+ T cells were sorted using either FACS or magnetic beads. This sample stems from a study of CD8+CD57+ T cells in acquired aplastic anemia (dated by TCRdb to 2017 to 2018). About the full investigation: Extracted DNA from sorted CD4+ and CD8+ cells averaged around 3.4 ug, ranging from roughly 0.17 to 27.4 ug. A CD8+CD57+ expansion meant a frequency higher than the mean frequency seen in healthy subjects. The full study reports these points: Patients and healthy controls showed no significant difference in CD8+ Simpson's diversity (P=0.060). Around 28 CD8+ CDR3 sequences were found to be shared between patients and controls, but these sequences appeared to be highly expressed in patients and within the immunodominant clones of the patients.

The sample consisted of sorted CD4+, CD8+, or CD8+CD57+ T cells (not recorded which) from PBMCs. This TCR was recovered from a human donor with aplastic anemia.

The CDR3 region reads CASSLMSGRNNEQFF. The nucleotide sequence reads as follows: TGTGCCAGCAGCCTCATGAGCGGGCGTAATAATGAGCAGTTCTTC. The V and J genes are TRBV11-2 and TRBJ2-1, with TRBD2 tentatively as D gene (6 bases match). From the cysteine through the phenylalanine, the CDR3 covers 15 amino acids. Of the read, only the CDR3 DNA is kept; its 45 bases are in frame from base 1. The germline V gene gives CDR1 as SGHAT and CDR2 as FQNNGV. At the junction V is shortened by 5 bases and J by 7 bases, with 18 bases in between.